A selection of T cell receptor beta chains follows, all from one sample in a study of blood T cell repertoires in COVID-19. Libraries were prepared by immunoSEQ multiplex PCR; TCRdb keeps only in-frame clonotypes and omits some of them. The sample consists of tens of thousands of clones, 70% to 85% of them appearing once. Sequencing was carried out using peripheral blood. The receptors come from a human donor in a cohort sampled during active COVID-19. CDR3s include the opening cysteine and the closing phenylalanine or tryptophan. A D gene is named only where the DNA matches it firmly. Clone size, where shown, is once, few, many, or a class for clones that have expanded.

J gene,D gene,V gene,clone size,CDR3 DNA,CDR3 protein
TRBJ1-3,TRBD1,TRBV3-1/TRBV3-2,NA,TGTGCCAGCAGCACAGACAGGGGTGGAAACACCATATATTTT,CASSTDRGGNTIYF
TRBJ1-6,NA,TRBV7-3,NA,TGTGCCAGCAGCTTTAGCCGGGATTCACCCCTCCACTTT,CASSFSRDSPLHF
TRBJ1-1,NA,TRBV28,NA,TGTGCCAGCAGTCCATTAGGGGTCACTGAAGCTTTCTTT,CASSPLGVTEAFF
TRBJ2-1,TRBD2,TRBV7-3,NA,TGTGCCAGCAGCCCCACGGCTAGCGGGAGTTCTGAGCAGTTCTTC,CASSPTASGSSEQFF
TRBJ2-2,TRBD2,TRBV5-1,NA,TGCGCCAGCAGCTTGGTGGGACTAGCGGGAGCCGGGGAGCTGTTTTTT,CASSLVGLAGAGELFF
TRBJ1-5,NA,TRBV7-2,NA,TGTGCCAGCAGCTTAGTTGGGACACAGGATCAGCCCCAGCATTTT,CASSLVGTQDQPQHF
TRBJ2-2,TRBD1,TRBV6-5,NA,TGTGCCAGCACTCCGGGACAGGTCCCTACCGGGGAGCTGTTTTTT,CASTPGQVPTGELFF
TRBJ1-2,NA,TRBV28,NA,TGTGCCAGCAGTTTCAGGGTGGGAGGCTACACCTTC,CASSFRVGGYTF
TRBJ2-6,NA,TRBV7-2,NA,TGTGCCAGCAGCTTAGGTCCGGGTACTGGGGCCAACGTCCTGACTTTC,CASSLGPGTGANVLTF
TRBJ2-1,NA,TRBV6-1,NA,TGTGCCAGCAGTGACGTGGCACCCCCCAATGAGCAGTTCTTC,CASSDVAPPNEQFF
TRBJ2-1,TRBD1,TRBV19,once,TGTGCCAGTAGTAGAAAAGGGACAGGGGGCCCCTACAATGAGCAGTTCTTC,CASSRKGTGGPYNEQFF
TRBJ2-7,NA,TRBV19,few,TGTGCCAGTACCGCGAACGGGGGCTCCTACGAGCAGTACTTC,CASTANGGSYEQYF
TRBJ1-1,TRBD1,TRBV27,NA,TGTGCCAGCAGGGGTTCAGGGGGACCGAACACTGAAGCTTTCTTT,CASRGSGGPNTEAFF
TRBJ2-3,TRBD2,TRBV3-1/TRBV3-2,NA,TGTGCCAGCGAGCGGGGGTTCACAGATACGCAGTATTTT,CASERGFTDTQYF